These 19 T cell receptor beta chains came from one sample sequenced in a study of blood T cell repertoires in COVID-19. The repertoire was sequenced with immunoSEQ multiplex PCR; TCRdb's copy has only in-frame clones and lacks some. The table has approximately 260,000 clones, under 90% seen once; the top ten hold less than 10%. Sequenced: peripheral blood. The receptors stem from a human donor in a cohort sampled during active COVID-19.

V gene TRBV5-1 combines with J gene TRBJ2-5; the D gene is possibly TRBD1 (6 bases). This CDR3 is 14 amino acids long. With 4 bases removed from V and 7 bases from J, the gap between germline ends came to 17 bases. Germline CDR1 is SGHRS and CDR2 is YFSETQ. The DNA of the CDR3 is TGCGCCAGCAGCCCTGGAAAAGAGGGGGTGACCCAGTACTTC. This gives the protein CASSPGKEGVTQYF. Full variable domain (outside the CDR3, taken from reference TRBV5-1 and TRBJ2-5): KAGVTQTPRYLIKTRGQQVTLSCSPISGHRSVSWYQQTPGQGLQFLFEYFSETQRNKGNFPGRFSGRQFSNSRSEMNVSTLELGDSALYLCASSPGKEGVTQYFGPGTRLLVL.

The gene calls are TRBV7-2 and TRBJ1-2; 7 positions match TRBD1. The germline V gene has CDR1 SGHTA and CDR2 FQGNSA. Trimming removed 4 bases from V and 3 bases from J; junction bases left unmatched: 5. CDR3 length equals 14 residues. The CDR3 loop is CASSSRTGHYGYTF. The CDR3 DNA sequence: TGTGCCAGCAGCTCCCGGACAGGTCACTATGGCTACACCTTC.

In this sample, this clone turned up once. The chain has TRBV4-3 and TRBJ2-4; 11 bases align to TRBD2. The V gene end was trimmed by 0 bases and the J gene end by 6 bases; junction bases not matched to a gene: 10. This CDR3 region has 18 residues. Germline V CDR1 and CDR2: LGHNA, YSLEER. The CDR3 region is CASSQDLSGGVGVNIQYF. The CDR3 DNA reads as TGCGCCAGCAGCCAAGATCTTAGCGGGGGGGTCGGCGTAAACATTCAGTACTTC.

This clone ranks as medium-sized (0.01 to 0.1%). V and J are TRBV27 and TRBJ2-7, with TRBD1 matching 7 bases. The junction had 3 bases not matched to a gene; V was cut back by 1 base and J by 3 bases. This CDR3 spans 14 amino acids. Germline lookup yields CDR1 MNHEY and CDR2 SMNVEV (reference sequence). CDR3 sequence: CASSLYWDSYEQYF. CDR3 sequence (DNA): TGTGCCAGCAGTTTATACTGGGACAGCTACGAGCAGTACTTC.

The J gene is TRBJ1-5, the V gene TRBV3-1 (or the pseudogene TRBV3-2), with 7 bases lining up with TRBD1. V lost 4 bases and J lost 3; bases outside the gene matches: 3. Germline lookup yields CDR1 LGHDT and CDR2 YNNKEL (reference sequence). The CDR3 has 14 amino acids. The CDR3 DNA reads as TGTGCCAGCAGCCCGACAGGGCCCAATCAGCCCCAGCATTTT. Amino acids: CASSPTGPNQPQHF.

This sequence joins TRBV28 and TRBJ1-5; 9 nucleotides line up with TRBD1. V gave up 6 bases and J gave up 5 bases; unmatched junction bases: 5. Germline V CDR1 and CDR2: MDHEN, SYDVKM. This CDR3 comprises 14 residues. As DNA, the CDR3 is TGTGCCAGCAGATCCGGGACAGGGTATCAGCCCCAGCATTTT. Protein product: CASRSGTGYQPQHF.

V and J are TRBV25-1 and TRBJ2-3; tentatively, D is TRBD2 (6 bases). The CDR3 has 13 amino acids. Trimming shortened V by 4 bases and J by 8 bases, and 13 bases separated the two germline ends. Germline V lookup: CDR1 MGHDK, CDR2 SYGVNS. The CDR3 DNA follows: TGTGCCAGCAGTGGGACCATGGGGGGTACGCAGTATTTT. This codes for CASSGTMGGTQYF. Supplemented by reference TRBV25-1 and TRBJ2-3, the full variable domain reads EADIYQTPRYLVIGTGKKITLECSQTMGHDKMYWYQQDPGMELHLIHYSYGVNSTEKGDLSSESTVSRIRTEHFPLTLESARPSHTSQYLCASSGTMGGTQYFGPGTRLTVL.

The rearrangement uses TRBV5-1 and TRBJ1-2; a weak D match, TRBD1 (6 bases). V was clipped by 4 bases and J by 7 bases, with 11 bases between them. Germline loops: CDR1 SGHRS, CDR2 YFSETQ. There are 12 residues in the CDR3. The CDR3 region is CASSRFRGGYTF. In nucleotides, the CDR3 is TGCGCCAGCAGCCGGTTCAGGGGTGGCTACACCTTC.

The DNA of the CDR3 is TGTGCCACCAGTGACAACTCCGCAAGGGAGACCGGGGAGCTGTTTTTT. This codes for CATSDNSARETGELFF. The chain uses TRBV24-1 and TRBJ2-2, with a weak D call TRBD2 (5 bases). The CDR3 runs 16 residues. Per germline, CDR1 KGHDR and CDR2 SFDVKD. V lost 4 bases to trimming and J lost 5 bases, with 16 bases between them.

This clone was picked up a small number of times. The genes are TRBV4-3 and TRBJ1-6; perhaps TRBD1 as D (5 bases). The germline V gene has CDR1 LGHNA and CDR2 YSLEER. Trimming cost V 0 bases and J 7 bases, with 10 bases left between them. The CDR3 sequence is 15 residues long. The CDR3 DNA reads TGCGCCAGCAGCCAAGACAGGGTGATGAATTCACCCCTCCACTTT. Translation: CASSQDRVMNSPLHF.

The rearrangement joins TRBV9 to TRBJ1-6; TRBD1 might be the D (6 bases). This CDR3 spans 15 amino acids. CDR1 and CDR2 (germline): SGDLS, YYNGEE. Trimming pared 0 bases from V and 7 bases from J, leaving 11 bases between. The CDR3 bases are TGTGCCAGCAGCGTAGAGTACAGGGCGAATTCACCCCTCCACTTT. Its protein product is CASSVEYRANSPLHF.

This CDR3 is CASSGGFSYEQYF. As DNA, the CDR3 is TGTGCCAGTTCAGGGGGTTTCTCCTACGAGCAGTACTTC. The V gene is TRBV27, the J gene TRBJ2-7, with TRBD1 matching over 7 bases. Germline V CDR1 and CDR2: MNHEY, SMNVEV (reference sequence). The CDR3 is made up of 13 amino acids. The J segment lost 0 bases and the V segment lost 9 bases, leaving 5 bases of the junction unmatched.

This clone has only one observation. The rearrangement links TRBV6-5 to TRBJ1-3, with 7 bases lining up with TRBD1. The CDR3 is made up of 14 amino acids. The V and J ends lost 7 bases and 4 bases, in that order; junction bases with no gene match: 7. Germline CDR1 is MNHEY and CDR2 is SVGAGI. The CDR3 sequence is CASTPGTVGNTIYF. In DNA form, the CDR3 reads TGTGCCAGCACCCCCGGGACAGTAGGAAACACCATATATTTT.

The chain employs TRBV19 and TRBJ2-5, with 7 bases lining up with TRBD2. Germline-derived CDR1 and CDR2 are LNHDA and SQIVND (reference sequence). V gave up 4 bases and J gave up 1 base; unmatched junction bases: 12. This CDR3 region has 17 residues. The DNA of the CDR3 is TGTGCCAGTAGTACCAACCATTATCGCGGGAGCCAAGAGACCCAGTACTTC. It specifies CASSTNHYRGSQETQYF.

V usage is TRBV5-1 and J usage is TRBJ2-7; 10 bases agree with TRBD1. Looked up from germline, CDR1 is SGHRS and CDR2 is YFSETQ. The ends lost 1 base at V and 5 bases at J; junction bases unmatched: 6. CDR3 length: 15 residues. The CDR3 protein is CASSLIAGTGDEQYF. CDR3 bases: TGCGCCAGCAGCTTGATAGCCGGGACAGGGGACGAGCAGTACTTC.

This chain links TRBV20-1 with TRBJ2-4; 9 bases align to TRBD2. Germline V lookup: CDR1 DFQATT, CDR2 SNEGSKA (reference sequence). CDR3 size: 16 residues. Unmatched junction bases numbered 12, after V lost 3 bases and J lost 6 bases. The CDR3 region is CSASVLASGTSNIQYF. Written as DNA, the CDR3 is TGCAGTGCTAGTGTCTTGGCTAGCGGGACGTCAAACATTCAGTACTTC.

The V gene is TRBV5-6, the J gene TRBJ1-2, with D unresolved. The CDR3 contains 16 residues. CDR1 is SGHDT and CDR2 is YYEEEE in the germline V gene. V lost 0 bases to trimming and J lost 4 bases, with 16 bases between them. DNA of the CDR3: TGTGCCAGCAGCTTGGTCTTCAAGGAGACCGTCTATGGCTACACCTTC. This codes for CASSLVFKETVYGYTF.

This clone was seen repeatedly, ten times or more. Other DNA sequences from this sample encode an identical CDR3 as well. The chain links TRBV6-5 to TRBJ1-2, with 7 bases fitting TRBD1. The junction had 3 bases not matched to a gene; V was cut back by 6 bases and J by 2 bases. Per germline, CDR1 MNHEY and CDR2 SVGAGI. CDR3 length: 13 amino acids. Here the CDR3 reads CASSLTGNYGYTF. CDR3 nucleotide sequence: TGTGCCAGCAGCCTGACAGGGAACTATGGCTACACCTTC.

CDR3 in DNA: TGTGCCAGCAGTTTATACCCCCGGACAGGGGCGAACTATGGCTACACCTTC. It is translated as CASSLYPRTGANYGYTF. The rearrangement joins TRBV28 to TRBJ1-2, with 9 nucleotides matching TRBD1. The V gene end was trimmed by 1 base and the J gene end by 2 bases; junction bases not matched to a gene: 8. The CDR3 is 17 amino acids. The germline CDR1 and CDR2 sequences are MDHEN and SYDVKM.